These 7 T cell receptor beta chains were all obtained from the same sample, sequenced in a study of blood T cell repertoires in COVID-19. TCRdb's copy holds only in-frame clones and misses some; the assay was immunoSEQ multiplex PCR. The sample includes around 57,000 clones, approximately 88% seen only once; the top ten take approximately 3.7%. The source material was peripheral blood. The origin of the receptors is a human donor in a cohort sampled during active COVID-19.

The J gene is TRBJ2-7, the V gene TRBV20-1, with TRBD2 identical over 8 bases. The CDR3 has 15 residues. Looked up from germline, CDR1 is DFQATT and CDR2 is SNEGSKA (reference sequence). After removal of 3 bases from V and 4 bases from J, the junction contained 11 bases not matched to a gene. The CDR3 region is CSASARAGGGYEQYF. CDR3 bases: TGCAGTGCTAGTGCTCGCGCGGGAGGAGGGTACGAGCAGTACTTC.

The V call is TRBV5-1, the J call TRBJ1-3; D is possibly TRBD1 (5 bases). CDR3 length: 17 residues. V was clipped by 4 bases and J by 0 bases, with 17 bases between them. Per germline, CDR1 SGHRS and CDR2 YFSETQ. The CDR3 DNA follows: TGCGCCAGCAGCCCAGGACACGTTTTGGACTCTGGAAACACCATATATTTT. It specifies CASSPGHVLDSGNTIYF.

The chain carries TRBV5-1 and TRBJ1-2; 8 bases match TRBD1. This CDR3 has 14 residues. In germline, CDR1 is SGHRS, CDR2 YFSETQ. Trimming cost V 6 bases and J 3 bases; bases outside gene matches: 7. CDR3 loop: CASKGQGLDYGYTF. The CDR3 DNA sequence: TGCGCCAGCAAAGGACAGGGTCTAGACTATGGCTACACCTTC.

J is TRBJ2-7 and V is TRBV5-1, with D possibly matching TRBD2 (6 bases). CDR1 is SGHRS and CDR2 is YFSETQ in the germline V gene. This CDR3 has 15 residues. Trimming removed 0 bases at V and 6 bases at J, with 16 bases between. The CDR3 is CASSLGGGAAGEQYF. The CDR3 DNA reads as TGCGCCAGCAGCTTGGGGGGAGGAGCGGCCGGCGAGCAGTACTTC.

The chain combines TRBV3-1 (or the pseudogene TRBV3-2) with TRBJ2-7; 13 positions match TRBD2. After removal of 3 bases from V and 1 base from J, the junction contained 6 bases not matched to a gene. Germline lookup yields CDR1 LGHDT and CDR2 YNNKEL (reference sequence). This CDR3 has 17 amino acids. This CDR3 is CASSQKTSGGQSYEQYF. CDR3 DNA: TGTGCCAGCAGCCAGAAGACTAGCGGGGGGCAATCCTACGAGCAGTACTTC.

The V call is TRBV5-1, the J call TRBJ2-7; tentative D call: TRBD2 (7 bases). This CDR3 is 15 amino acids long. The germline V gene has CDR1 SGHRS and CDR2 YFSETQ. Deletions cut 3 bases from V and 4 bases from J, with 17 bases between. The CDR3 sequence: CASSSRGGGIYEQYF. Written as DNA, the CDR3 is TGCGCCAGCAGCTCCCGGGGAGGGGGGATATACGAGCAGTACTTC.

The CDR3 region is CASSPTSSGTTSGANVLTF. The CDR3 DNA reads TGTGCCAGCTCACCCACTTCAAGCGGGACGACCTCTGGGGCCAACGTCCTGACTTTC. This rearrangement joins TRBV18 to TRBJ2-6, with 7 bases identical to TRBD2. The junction had 11 bases not matched to a gene; V was cut back by 3 bases and J by 0 bases. This CDR3 has 19 residues. Germline-derived CDR1 and CDR2 are KGHSH and LQKENI.